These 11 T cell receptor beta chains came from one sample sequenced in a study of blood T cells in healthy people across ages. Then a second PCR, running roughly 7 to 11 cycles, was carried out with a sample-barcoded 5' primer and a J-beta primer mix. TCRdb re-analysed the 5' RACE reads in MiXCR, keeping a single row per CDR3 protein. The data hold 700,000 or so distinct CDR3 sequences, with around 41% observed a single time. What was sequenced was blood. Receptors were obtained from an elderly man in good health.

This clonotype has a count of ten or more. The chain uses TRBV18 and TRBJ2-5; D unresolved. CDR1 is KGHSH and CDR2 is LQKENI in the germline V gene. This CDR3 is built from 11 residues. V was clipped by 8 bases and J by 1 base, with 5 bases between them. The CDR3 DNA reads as TGTGCCAGCAGCCGCCAAGAGACCCAGTACTTC. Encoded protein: CASSRQETQYF. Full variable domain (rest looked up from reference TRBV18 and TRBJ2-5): NAGVMQNPRHLVRRRGQEARLRCSPMKGHSHVYWYRQLPEEGLKFMVYLQKENIIDESGMPKERFSAEFPKEGPSILRIQQVVRGDSAAYFCASSRQETQYFGPGTRLLVL.

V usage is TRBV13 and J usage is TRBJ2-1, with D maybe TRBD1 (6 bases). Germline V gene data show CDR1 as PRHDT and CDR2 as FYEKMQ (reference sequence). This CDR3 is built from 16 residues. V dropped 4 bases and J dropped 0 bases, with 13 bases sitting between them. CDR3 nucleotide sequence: TGTGCCAGCAGCTCCTCAAGGGGGAGCTCCTACAATGAGCAGTTCTTC. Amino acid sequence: CASSSSRGSSYNEQFF.

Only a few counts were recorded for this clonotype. CDR3 protein: CSAPTSTGDNEQFF. Here the CDR3 DNA reads TGCAGTGCTCCTACCTCTACAGGGGACAATGAGCAGTTCTTC. The chain has TRBV20-1 and TRBJ2-1; 7 positions agree with TRBD1. The CDR3 covers 14 residues. The V segment lost 5 bases and the J segment 5 bases; nucleotides outside the gene matches: 9. The germline V gene has CDR1 DFQATT and CDR2 SNEGSKA (reference sequence).

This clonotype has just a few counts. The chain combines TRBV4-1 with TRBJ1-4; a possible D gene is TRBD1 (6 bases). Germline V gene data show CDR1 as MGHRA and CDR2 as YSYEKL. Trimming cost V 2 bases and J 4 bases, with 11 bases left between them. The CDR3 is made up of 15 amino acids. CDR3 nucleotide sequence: TGCGCCAGCAGCCAATATGGACAGTATAATGAAAAACTGTTTTTT. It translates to CASSQYGQYNEKLFF.

The CDR3 coding sequence is TGTGCCAGCAGCGACCTGTTCGCGGGGACAGATACGCAGTATTTT. Protein: CASSDLFAGTDTQYF. The V and J genes are TRBV7-2 and TRBJ2-3, with a weak D call TRBD2 (6 bases). The CDR3 spans 15 residues. Germline V lookup: CDR1 SGHTA, CDR2 FQGNSA. The ends were cut back, 5 bases at V and 3 bases at J, with 15 bases in the middle.

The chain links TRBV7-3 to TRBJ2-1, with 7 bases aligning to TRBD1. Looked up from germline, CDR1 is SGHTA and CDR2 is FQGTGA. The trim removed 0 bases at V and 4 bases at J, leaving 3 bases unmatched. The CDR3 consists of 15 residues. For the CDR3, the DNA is TGTGCCAGCAGCTTAACAGGGGGCGAATACAATGAGCAGTTCTTC. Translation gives CASSLTGGEYNEQFF.

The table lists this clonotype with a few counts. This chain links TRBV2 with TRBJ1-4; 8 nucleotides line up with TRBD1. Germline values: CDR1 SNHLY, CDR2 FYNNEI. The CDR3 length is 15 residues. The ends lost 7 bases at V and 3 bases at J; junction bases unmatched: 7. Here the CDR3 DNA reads TGTGCCAGCAATACACCGGGACAGGCTAATGAAAAACTGTTTTTT. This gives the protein CASNTPGQANEKLFF.

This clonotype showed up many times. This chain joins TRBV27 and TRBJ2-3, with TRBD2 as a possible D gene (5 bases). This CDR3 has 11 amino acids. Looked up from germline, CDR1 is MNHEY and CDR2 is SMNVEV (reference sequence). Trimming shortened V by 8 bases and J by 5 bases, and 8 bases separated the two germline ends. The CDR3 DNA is TGTGCCAGCTCCGAGGGAGATACGCAGTATTTT. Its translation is CASSEGDTQYF.

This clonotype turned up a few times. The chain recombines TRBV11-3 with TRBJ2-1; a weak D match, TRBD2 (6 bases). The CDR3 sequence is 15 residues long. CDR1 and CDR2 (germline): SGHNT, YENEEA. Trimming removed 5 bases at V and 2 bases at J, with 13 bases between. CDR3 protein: CASSVQGGPYNEQFF. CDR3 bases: TGTGCCAGCAGCGTCCAGGGAGGACCCTACAATGAGCAGTTCTTC.

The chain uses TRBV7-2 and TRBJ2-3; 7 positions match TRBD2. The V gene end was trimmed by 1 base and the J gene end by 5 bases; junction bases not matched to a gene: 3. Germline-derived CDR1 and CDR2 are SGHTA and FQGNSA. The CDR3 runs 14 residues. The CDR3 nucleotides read TGTGCCAGCAGCTTAGGCGGGAGTAGAGATACGCAGTATTTT. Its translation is CASSLGGSRDTQYF.

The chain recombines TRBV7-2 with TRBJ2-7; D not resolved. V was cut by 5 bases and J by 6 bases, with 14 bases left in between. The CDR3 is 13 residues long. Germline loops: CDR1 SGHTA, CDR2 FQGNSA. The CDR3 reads CASSPPTDCEQYF. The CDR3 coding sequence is TGTGCCAGCAGCCCACCAACAGACTGCGAGCAGTACTTC.